This T cell receptor beta chain came from a study of shared clonotypes between healthy human individuals (dated by TCRdb to between 2020 and 2021). As for the study more broadly: The cohort comprised a couple of women and three men aged 18 to 49 years. The study deeply sequenced blood TCR repertoires of about 5 healthy adults to estimate repertoire size and the extent of clonotype sharing between individuals. To increase sequencing depth and limit assay-specific biases, TCR repertoire library preparation and sequencing were carried out by different laboratories using diverse techniques. Leukapheresis yielded between about 0.85 and 9.5 billion PBMCs per donor. On the study overall, not on this receptor specifically: Based on pairwise subsampling, the degree of clonotype sharing among donors was expected to be affected by sequencing depth. The small number of donors limited the genetic and exposure-history diversity represented. Only blood was sampled, and tissue TCR repertoires likely differ from those in blood.

Sequences MNHNY (CDR1) and SVGAGI (CDR2) are obtained from the germline V gene (reference sequence). From cysteine to phenylalanine, the CDR3 is 15 amino acids long. Only the CDR3 region is kept as DNA, spanning 45 bases read in frame from base 1. The germline V end is reduced by 6 bases and the J end by 5 bases; junction bases left unmatched: 10. Using the deep immunoSEQ assay, TCR CDR3 regions were amplified from genomic DNA by multiplex PCR. Genomic DNA extracted from each cell subset was distributed evenly over all wells of several immunoSEQ 96-well plates, and each plate served as one replicate. Each replicate PCR for unsorted PBMC received about 310 ng genomic DNA, equal to tens of thousands of T cell genomes. Ten immunoSEQ deep assay plates were used to sequence unsorted PBMC genomic DNA. The purified libraries were quantified using a Qubit 3.0 fluorometer, sized with a Bioanalyzer 2100, and then quantified again using the KAPA Library Quantification kit. Every immunoSEQ 96-well plate was sequenced on a separate single-read 150-cycle Illumina NextSeq 550 flow cell. The original pipeline was this. Because the immunoSEQ output held only junctional sequences and lacked quality scores, the filtering could not match the filtering applied to full-length reads. Sequences were annotated with PyIR, a Python wrapper for IgBLAST v1.9, and V/J genes and CDR3 were assigned using IMGT germline references. Reads were removed for weak V/J assignments (E-value above 1e-6), missing CDR3, stop codons, out-of-frame junctions, or ambiguous translated residues. V3J clonotypes were defined as sequences sharing the same inferred V gene, J gene, and CDR3 amino acid sequence. Percentage overlap between repertoires was computed as shared unique clonotypes divided by the size of the smaller repertoire. Repertoire richness was assessed with RTK rarefaction, the Chao1 estimator, and Recon v2.1 estimates of unobserved clonotypes. Held by TCRdb, this immuneACCESS table contains in-frame sequences only and omits some clones. Under half of the omission traces to an unresolved V gene where checked; the cause of the rest is unknown. Clone size and the V and J calls come from that table; the DNA yielded D and trimming. For this sample there are about 470,000 clones; roughly 77% appear just once. The ten largest account for about 12% of the sample.

In regard to this clone: Its antigen target is currently unknown. Base-call qualities are not available, and no considerably larger clone is one nucleotide away.

Healthy HIV-negative adults with no recently reported acute infections or vaccinations were included as donors. All donors were Caucasian adults living in Nashville, Tennessee, USA. For unsorted samples, about 85 million PBMCs were counted and genomic DNA was extracted with the QIAamp DNA Blood Mini kit. Blood was collected by leukapheresis, and PBMCs were isolated by Ficoll-Histopaque density gradient centrifugation and then cryopreserved in liquid nitrogen vapor phase. Sequenced input: PBMCs. Rearrangement joined TRBV6-6 to TRBJ1-5; TRBD1 matches 7 bases in the middle. The origin of this receptor is a woman aged 40 to 49 in good health. Some clones in this sample may be carry-over from other donors' samples. CDR3 reads: CASRPSDRLHQPQHF. In nucleotides, the sequence is TGTGCCAGCAGGCCTTCGGACAGGCTCCATCAGCCCCAGCATTTT.